This TCR beta chain was retrieved from a study of OX40 agonist ivuxolimab in advanced cancers. General observations from the study: Among some nonresponders, normalized T-cell clonal expansion was also low.

Germline V CDR1 and CDR2: SGHTA, FQGNSA. The CDR3 totals 15 residues. Trimming shortened V by 1 base and J by 9 bases, and 17 bases separated the two germline ends. The data were produced by immunoSEQ multiplex PCR, yet TCRdb's version contains in-frame clones alone and is incomplete. The sample has 30,000 to 40,000 clones; approximately 80% are singletons. Note on this clone: Antigen unknown.

The source is an adult with an advanced solid tumor such as melanoma, head and neck, liver or kidney cancer. The sample here was CD4+ or CD8+ T cells sorted from blood, taken in a trial of the OX40 agonist ivuxolimab. This chain joins TRBV7-2 and TRBJ2-3, with D perhaps TRBD1 (6 bases). Here the CDR3 reads CASSLGAGPQGTQYF. The CDR3, as DNA: TGTGCCAGCAGCTTAGGGGCGGGCCCCCAGGGGACGCAGTATTTT.